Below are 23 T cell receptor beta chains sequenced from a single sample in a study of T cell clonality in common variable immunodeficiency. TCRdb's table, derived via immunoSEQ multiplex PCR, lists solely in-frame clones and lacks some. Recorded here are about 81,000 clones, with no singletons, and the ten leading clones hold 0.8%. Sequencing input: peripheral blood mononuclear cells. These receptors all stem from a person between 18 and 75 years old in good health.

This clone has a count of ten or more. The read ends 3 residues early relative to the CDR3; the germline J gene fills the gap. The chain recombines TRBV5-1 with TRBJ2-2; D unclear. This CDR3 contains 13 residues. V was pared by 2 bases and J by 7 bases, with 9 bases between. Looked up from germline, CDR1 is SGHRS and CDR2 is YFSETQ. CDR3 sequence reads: CASSFIRNGELFF. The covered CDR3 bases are TGCGCCAGCAGCTTTATCAGGAACGGGGAG. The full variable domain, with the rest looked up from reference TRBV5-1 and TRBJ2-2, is KAGVTQTPRYLIKTRGQQVTLSCSPISGHRSVSWYQQTPGQGLQFLFEYFSETQRNKGNFPGRFSGRQFSNSRSEMNVSTLELGDSALYLCASSFIRNGELFFGEGSRLTVL.

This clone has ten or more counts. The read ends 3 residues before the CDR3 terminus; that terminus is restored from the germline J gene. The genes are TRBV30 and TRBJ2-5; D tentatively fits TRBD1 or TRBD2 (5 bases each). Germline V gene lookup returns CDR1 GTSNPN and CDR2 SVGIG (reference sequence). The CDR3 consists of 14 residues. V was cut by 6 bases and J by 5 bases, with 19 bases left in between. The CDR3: CACPSRGAGETQYF. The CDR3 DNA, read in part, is TGTGCCTGCCCCAGCCGAGGGGCTGGTGAGACC.

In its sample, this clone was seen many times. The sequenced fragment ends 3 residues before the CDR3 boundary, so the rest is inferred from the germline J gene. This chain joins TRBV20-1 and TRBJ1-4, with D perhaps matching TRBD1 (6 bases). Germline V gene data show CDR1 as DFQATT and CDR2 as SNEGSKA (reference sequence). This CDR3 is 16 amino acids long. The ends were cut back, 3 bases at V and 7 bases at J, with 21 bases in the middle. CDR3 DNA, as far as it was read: TGCAGTGCTAGCCCCGGAGGTGGGGGGGCCCGTGAAAAA. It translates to CSASPGGGGAREK. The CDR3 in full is CSASPGGGGAREKLFF.

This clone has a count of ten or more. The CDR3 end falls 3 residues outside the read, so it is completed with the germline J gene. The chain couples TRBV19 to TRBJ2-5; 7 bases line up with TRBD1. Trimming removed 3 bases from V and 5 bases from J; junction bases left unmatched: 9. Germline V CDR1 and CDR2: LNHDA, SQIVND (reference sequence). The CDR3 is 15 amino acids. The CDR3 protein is CASSMGRGRVETQYF. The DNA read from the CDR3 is TGTGCCAGTAGTATGGGTAGGGGGCGCGTCGAGACC. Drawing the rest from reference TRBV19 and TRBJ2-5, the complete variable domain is DGGITQSPKYLFRKEGQNVTLSCEQNLNHDAMYWYRQDPGQGLRLIYYSQIVNDFQKGDIAEGYSVSREKKESFPLTVTSAQKNPTAFYLCASSMGRGRVETQYFGPGTRLLVL.

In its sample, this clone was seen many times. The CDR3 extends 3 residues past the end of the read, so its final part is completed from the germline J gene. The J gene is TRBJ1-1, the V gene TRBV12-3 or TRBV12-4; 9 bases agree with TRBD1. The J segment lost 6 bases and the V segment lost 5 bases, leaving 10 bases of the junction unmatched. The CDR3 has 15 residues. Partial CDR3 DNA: TGTGCCAGCAGTACATCGGCTACAGGGGGCGCTGAA. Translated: CASSTSATGGAE. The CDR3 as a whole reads CASSTSATGGAEAFF.

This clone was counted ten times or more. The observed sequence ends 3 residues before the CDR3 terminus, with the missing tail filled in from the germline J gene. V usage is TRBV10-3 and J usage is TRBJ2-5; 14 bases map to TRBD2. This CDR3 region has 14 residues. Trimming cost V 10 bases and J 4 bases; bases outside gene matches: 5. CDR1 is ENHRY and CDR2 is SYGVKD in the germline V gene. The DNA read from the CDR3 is TGTGCCACGACGGGACTAGCGGGAGCAGAGACC. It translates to CATTGLAGAET. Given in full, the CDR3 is CATTGLAGAETQYF.

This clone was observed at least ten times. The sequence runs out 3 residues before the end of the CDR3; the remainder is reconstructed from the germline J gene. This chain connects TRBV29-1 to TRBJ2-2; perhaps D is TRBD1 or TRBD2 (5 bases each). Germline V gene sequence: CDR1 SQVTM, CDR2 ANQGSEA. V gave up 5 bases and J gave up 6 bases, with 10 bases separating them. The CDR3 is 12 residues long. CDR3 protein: CSVLRGPGELFF. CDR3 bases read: TGCAGCGTTCTGAGGGGCCCCGGGGAG.

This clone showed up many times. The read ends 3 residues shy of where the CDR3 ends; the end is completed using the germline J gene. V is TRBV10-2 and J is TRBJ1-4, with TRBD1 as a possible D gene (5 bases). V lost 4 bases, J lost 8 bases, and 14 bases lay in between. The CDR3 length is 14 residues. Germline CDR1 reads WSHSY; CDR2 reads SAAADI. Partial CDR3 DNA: TGCGCCAGCAGTGGGAGCGGGGCAGAGGAAAAA. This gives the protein CASSGSGAEEK. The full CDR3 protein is CASSGSGAEEKLFF.

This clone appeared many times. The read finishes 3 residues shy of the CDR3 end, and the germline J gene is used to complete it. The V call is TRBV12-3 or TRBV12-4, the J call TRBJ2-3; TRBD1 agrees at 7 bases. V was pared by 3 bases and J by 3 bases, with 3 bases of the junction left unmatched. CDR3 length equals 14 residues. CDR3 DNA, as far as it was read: TGTGCCAGCAGTTTTACACAGGGGACAGATACG. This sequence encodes CASSFTQGTDT. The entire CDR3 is CASSFTQGTDTQYF.

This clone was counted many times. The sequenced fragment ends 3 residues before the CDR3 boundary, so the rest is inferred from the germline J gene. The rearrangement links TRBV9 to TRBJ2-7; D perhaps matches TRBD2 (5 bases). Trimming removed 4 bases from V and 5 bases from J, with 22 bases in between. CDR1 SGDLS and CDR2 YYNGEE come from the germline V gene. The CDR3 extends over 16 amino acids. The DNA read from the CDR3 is TGTGCCAGCAGCACGTTCCCGGCTAGCCCTGCCCACGAG. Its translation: CASSTFPASPAHE. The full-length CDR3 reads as CASSTFPASPAHEQYF.

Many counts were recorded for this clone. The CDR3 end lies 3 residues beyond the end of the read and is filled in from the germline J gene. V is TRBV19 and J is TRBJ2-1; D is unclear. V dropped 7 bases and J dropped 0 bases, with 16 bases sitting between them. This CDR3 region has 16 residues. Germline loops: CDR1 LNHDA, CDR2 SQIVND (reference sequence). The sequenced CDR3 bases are TGTGCCAGTACCAATACGGTCAGGAGCTCCTACAATGAG. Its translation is CASTNTVRSSYNE. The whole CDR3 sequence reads CASTNTVRSSYNEQFF.

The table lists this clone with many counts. Partial CDR3 DNA: TGTGCCATCAGCCAACTAGCGGGGTCTAGCACAGATACG. Protein: CAISQLAGSSTDT. The entire CDR3 reads CAISQLAGSSTDTQYF. The rearrangement links TRBV10-3 to TRBJ2-3, with 10 bases that match TRBD2. The read ends 3 residues early relative to the CDR3; the germline J gene fills the gap. The trim removed 6 bases at V and 0 bases at J, leaving 6 bases unmatched. CDR1 is ENHRY and CDR2 is SYGVKD in the germline V gene. CDR3 size: 16 residues.

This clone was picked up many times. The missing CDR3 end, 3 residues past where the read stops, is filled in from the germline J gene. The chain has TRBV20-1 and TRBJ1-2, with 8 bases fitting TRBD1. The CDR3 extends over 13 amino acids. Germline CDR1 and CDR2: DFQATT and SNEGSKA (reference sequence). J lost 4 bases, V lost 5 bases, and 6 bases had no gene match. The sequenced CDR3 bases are TGCAGTGCTCCCGACAGGGGACTCTATGGC. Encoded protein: CSAPDRGLYG. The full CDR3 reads CSAPDRGLYGYTF.

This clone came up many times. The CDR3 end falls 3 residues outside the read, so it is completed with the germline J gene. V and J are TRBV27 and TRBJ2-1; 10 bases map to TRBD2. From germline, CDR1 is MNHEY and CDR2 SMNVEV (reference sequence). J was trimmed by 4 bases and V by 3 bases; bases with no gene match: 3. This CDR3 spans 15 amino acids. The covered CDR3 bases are TGTGCCAGCAGTTTTTCTAGCGGGAGTTACAATGAG. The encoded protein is CASSFSSGSYNE. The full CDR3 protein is CASSFSSGSYNEQFF.

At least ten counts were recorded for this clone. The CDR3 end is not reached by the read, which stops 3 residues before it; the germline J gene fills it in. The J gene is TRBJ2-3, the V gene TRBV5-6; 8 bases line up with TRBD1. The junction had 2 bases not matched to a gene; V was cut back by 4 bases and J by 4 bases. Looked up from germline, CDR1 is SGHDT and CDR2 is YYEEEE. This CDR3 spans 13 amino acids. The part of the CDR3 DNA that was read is TGTGCCAGCAGCAGACAGGGGCCAGATACG. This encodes CASSRQGPDT. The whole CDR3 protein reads CASSRQGPDTQYF.

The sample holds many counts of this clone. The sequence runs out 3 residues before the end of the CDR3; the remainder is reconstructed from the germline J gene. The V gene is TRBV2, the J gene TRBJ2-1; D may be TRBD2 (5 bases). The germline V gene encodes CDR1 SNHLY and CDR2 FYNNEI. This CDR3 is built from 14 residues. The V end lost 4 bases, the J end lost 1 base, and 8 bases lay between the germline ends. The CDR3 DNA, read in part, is TGTGCCAGCAGTGTGGACTCGTCCTACAATGAG. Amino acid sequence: CASSVDSSYNE. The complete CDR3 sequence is CASSVDSSYNEQFF.

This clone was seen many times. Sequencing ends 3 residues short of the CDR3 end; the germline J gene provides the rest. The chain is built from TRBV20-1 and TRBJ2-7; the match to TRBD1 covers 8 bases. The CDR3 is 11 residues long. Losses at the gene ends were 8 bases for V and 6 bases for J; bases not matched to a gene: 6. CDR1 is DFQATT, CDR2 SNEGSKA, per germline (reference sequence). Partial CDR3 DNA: TGCAGTTTTGCCAGGGGGCCCGAG. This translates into CSFARGPE. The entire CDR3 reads CSFARGPEQYF.

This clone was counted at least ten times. Partial CDR3 DNA: TGTGCCAGCAGCTTGGTAGCGGGCGGC. As protein: CASSLVAGG. The whole CDR3 sequence reads CASSLVAGGYTF. The chain combines TRBV5-6 with TRBJ1-2; D unclear. The CDR3 goes on 3 residues after the read ends, and that part is filled in from the germline J gene. Germline V gene sequence: CDR1 SGHDT, CDR2 YYEEEE. The CDR3 sequence is 12 residues long. Drawing the rest from reference TRBV5-6 and TRBJ1-2, the complete variable domain is DAGVTQSPTHLIKTRGQQVTLRCSPKSGHDTVSWYQQALGQGPQFIFQYYEEEERQRGNFPDRFSGHQFPNYSSELNVNALLLGDSALYLCASSLVAGGYTFGSGTRLTVV.

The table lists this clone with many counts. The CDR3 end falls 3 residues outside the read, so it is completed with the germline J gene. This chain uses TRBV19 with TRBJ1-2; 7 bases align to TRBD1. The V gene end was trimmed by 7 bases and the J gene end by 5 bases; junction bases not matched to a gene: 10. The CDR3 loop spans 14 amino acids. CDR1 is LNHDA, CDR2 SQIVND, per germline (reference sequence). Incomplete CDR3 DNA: TGTGCCAGTATCGCGCGACAGGGTCGGTATGGC. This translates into CASIARQGRYG. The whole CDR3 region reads CASIARQGRYGYTF.

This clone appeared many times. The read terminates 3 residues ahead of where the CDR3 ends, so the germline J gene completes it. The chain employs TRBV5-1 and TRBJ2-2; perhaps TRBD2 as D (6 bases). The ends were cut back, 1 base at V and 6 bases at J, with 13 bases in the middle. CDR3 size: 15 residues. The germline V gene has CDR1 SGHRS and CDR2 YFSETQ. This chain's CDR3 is CASSLLVGEAGELFF. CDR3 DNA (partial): TGCGCCAGCAGCTTGCTGGTCGGGGAGGCCGGGGAG. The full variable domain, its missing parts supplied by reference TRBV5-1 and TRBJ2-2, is KAGVTQTPRYLIKTRGQQVTLSCSPISGHRSVSWYQQTPGQGLQFLFEYFSETQRNKGNFPGRFSGRQFSNSRSEMNVSTLELGDSALYLCASSLLVGEAGELFFGEGSRLTVL.

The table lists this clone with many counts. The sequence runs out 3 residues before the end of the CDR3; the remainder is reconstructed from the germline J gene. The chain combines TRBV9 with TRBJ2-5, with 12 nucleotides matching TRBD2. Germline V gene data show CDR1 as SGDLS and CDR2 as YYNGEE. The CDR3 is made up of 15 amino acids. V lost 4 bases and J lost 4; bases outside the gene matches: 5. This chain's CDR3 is CASSPGGLAGETQYF. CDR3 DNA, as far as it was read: TGTGCCAGCAGCCCGGGGGGACTAGCGGGAGAGACC.

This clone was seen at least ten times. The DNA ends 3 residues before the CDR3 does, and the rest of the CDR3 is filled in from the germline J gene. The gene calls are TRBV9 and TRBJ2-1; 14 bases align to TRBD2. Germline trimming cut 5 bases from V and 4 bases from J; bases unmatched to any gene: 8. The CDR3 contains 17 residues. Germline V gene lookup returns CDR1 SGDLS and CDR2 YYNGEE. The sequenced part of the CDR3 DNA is TGTGCCAGCAGTAATCTTGGACTAGCGGGAGGATACAATGAG. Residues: CASSNLGLAGGYNE. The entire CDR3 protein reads CASSNLGLAGGYNEQFF. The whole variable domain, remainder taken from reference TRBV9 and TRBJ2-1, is DSGVTQTPKHLITATGQRVTLRCSPRSGDLSVYWYQQSLDQGLQFLIQYYNGEERAKGNILERFSAQQFPDLHSELNLSSLELGDSALYFCASSNLGLAGGYNEQFFGPGTRLTVL.

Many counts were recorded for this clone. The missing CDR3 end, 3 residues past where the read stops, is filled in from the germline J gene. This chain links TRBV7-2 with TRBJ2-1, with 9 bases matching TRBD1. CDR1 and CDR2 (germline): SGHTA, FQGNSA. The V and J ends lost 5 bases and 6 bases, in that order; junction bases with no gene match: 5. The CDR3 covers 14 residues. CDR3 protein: CASSRYRGPNEQFF. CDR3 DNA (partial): TGTGCCAGCAGCAGGTACAGGGGGCCCAATGAG. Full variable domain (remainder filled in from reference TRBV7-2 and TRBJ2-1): GAGVSQSPSNKVTEKGKDVELRCDPISGHTALYWYRQSLGQGLEFLIYFQGNSAPDKSGLPSDRFSAERTGGSVSTLTIQRTQQEDSAVYLCASSRYRGPNEQFFGPGTRLTVL.